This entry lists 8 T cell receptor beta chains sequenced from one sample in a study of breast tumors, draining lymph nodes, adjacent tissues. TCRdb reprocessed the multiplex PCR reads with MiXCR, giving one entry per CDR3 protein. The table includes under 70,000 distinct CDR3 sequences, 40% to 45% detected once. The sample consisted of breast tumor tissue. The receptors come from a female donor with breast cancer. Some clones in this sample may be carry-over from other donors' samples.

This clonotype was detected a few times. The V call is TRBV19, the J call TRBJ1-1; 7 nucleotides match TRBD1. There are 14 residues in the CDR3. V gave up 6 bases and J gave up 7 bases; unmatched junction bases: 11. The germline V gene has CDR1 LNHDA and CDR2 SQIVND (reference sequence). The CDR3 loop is CASSRAQDRVEAFF. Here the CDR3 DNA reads TGTGCCAGTAGCCGAGCCCAAGACAGGGTTGAAGCTTTCTTT.

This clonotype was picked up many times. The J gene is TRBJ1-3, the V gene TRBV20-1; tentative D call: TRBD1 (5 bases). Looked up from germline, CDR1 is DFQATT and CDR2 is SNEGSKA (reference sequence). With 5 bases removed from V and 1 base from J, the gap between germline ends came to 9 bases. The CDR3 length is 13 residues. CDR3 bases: TGCAGTGCTGGCGGGGGATCTGGAAACACCATATATTTT. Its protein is CSAGGGSGNTIYF.

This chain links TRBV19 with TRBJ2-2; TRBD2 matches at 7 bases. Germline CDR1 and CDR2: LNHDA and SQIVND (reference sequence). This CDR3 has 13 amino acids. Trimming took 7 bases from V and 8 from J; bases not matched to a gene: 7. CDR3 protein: CASNKGRAGELFF. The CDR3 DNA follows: TGTGCCAGTAATAAGGGGAGGGCAGGGGAGCTGTTTTTT.

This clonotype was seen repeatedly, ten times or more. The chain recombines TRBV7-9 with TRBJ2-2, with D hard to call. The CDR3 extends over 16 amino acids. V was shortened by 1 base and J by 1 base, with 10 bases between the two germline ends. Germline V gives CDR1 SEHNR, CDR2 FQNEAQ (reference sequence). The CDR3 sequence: CASSLVGVQNTGELFF. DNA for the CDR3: TGTGCCAGCAGCTTAGTTGGGGTCCAGAACACCGGGGAGCTGTTTTTT.

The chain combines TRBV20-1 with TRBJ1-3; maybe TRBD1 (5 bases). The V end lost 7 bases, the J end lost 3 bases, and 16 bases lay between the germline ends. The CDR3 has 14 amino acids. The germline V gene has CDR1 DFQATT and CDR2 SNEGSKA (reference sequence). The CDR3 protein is CSVDLGGNGNTIYF. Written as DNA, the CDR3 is TGCAGTGTTGACCTTGGGGGGAATGGAAACACCATATATTTT.

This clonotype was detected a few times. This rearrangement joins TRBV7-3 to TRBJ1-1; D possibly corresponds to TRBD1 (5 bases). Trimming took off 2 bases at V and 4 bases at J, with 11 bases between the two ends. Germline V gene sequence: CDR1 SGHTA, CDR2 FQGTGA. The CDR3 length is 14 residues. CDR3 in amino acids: CASSLSGTVTEAFF. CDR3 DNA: TGTGCCAGCAGCTTATCGGGGACGGTCACTGAAGCTTTCTTT.

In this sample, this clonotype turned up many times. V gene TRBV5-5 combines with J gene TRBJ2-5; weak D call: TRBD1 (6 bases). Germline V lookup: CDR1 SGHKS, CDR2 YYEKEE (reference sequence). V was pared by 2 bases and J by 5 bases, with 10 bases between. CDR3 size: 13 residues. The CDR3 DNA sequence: TGTGCCAGCAGCTTACAGGGCTGGGAGACCCAGTACTTC. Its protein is CASSLQGWETQYF.

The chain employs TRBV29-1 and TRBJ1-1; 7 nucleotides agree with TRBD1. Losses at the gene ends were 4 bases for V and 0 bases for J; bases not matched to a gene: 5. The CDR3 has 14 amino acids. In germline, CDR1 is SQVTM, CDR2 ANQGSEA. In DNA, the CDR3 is TGCAGCGTTGTTGGAGGACAGGTGAACACTGAAGCTTTCTTT. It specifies CSVVGGQVNTEAFF.